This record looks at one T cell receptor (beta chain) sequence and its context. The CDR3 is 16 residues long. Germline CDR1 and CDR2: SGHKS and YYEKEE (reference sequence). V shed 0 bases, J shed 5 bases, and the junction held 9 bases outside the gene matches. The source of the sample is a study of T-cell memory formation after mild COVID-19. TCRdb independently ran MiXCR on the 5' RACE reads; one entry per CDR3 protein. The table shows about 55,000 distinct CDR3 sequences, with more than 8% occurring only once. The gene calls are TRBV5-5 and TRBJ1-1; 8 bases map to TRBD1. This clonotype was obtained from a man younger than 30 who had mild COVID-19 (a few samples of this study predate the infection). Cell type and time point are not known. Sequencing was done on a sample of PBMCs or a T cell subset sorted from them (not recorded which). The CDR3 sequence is CASSLALDRVGTEAFF. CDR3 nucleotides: TGTGCCAGCAGCTTGGCCTTGGACAGGGTCGGGACTGAAGCTTTCTTT.